One sample yielded the 2 T cell receptor beta chains listed below, sequenced in a study of OX40 agonist ivuxolimab in advanced cancers. The data were produced by immunoSEQ multiplex PCR, yet TCRdb's version contains in-frame clones alone and is incomplete. The data show about 64,000 clones, with roughly nine tenths seen just once and roughly 0.7% held by the top ten. Sequenced material: CD4+ or CD8+ T cells sorted from blood, taken in a trial of the OX40 agonist ivuxolimab. The receptors originated from an adult with an advanced solid tumor such as melanoma, head and neck, liver or kidney cancer.

The chain has TRBV7-9 and TRBJ1-1; D is unclear. V was cut by 5 bases and J by 1 base, with 8 bases left in between. This CDR3 has 13 residues. Germline assignment: CDR1 SEHNR and CDR2 FQNEAQ (reference sequence). This chain's CDR3 is CASSGDRNTEAFF. In nucleotides, the CDR3 is TGTGCCAGCAGCGGTGACCGGAACACTGAAGCTTTCTTT.

The gene calls are TRBV5-1 and TRBJ2-7; TRBD1 is a possible D gene (5 bases). Germline values: CDR1 SGHRS, CDR2 YFSETQ. V was clipped by 1 base and J by 4 bases, with 12 bases between them. This CDR3 region has 14 residues. The CDR3 region is CASSLLSGYYEQYF. CDR3 DNA: TGCGCCAGCAGCTTGTTGTCAGGGTATTACGAGCAGTACTTC. The whole variable domain, remainder taken from reference TRBV5-1 and TRBJ2-7, is KAGVTQTPRYLIKTRGQQVTLSCSPISGHRSVSWYQQTPGQGLQFLFEYFSETQRNKGNFPGRFSGRQFSNSRSEMNVSTLELGDSALYLCASSLLSGYYEQYFGPGTRLTVT.